The following is a T cell receptor (beta chain) sequence with its context. J was trimmed by 2 bases and V by 3 bases; bases with no gene match: 7. This CDR3 has 15 residues. Germline CDR1 and CDR2: LGHNT and FRNRAP. Libraries were prepared by immunoSEQ multiplex PCR; TCRdb keeps only in-frame clonotypes and omits some of them. The sample carries about 130,000 clones, roughly nine tenths recorded once. The entry originates in a study of cytomegalovirus exposure and HLA in healthy donors. Specimen: PBMCs. The chain recombines TRBV12-5 with TRBJ2-7; 7 nucleotides match TRBD1. This TCR was sampled from a woman aged 18-29 years in good health and CMV-seronegative. The CDR3 DNA is TGTGCTAGTGGTTTTCCCAGAGGGGGCCCCTACGAGCAGTACTTC. This codes for CASGFPRGGPYEQYF.